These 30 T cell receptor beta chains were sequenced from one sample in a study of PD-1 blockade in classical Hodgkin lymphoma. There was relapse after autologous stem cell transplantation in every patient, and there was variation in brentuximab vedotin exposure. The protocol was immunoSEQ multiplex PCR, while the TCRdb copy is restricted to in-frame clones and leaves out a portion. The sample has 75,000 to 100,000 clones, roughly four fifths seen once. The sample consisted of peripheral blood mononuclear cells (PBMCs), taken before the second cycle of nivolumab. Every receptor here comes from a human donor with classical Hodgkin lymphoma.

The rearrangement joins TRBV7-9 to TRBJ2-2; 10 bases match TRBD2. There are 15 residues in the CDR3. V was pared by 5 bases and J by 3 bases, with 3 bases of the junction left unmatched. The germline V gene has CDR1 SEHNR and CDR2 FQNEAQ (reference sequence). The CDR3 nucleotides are TGTGCCAGCAGCGCCGGACTAGCGGACACCGGGGAGCTGTTTTTT. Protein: CASSAGLADTGELFF.

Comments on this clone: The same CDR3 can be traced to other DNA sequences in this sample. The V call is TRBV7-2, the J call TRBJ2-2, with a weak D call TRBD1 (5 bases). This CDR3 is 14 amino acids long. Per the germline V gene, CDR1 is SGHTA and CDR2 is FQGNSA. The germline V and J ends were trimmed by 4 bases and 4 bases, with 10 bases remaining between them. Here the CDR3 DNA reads TGTGCCAGCAGCTACAGGTCGGGCACCGGGGAGCTGTTTTTT. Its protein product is CASSYRSGTGELFF.

This CDR3 is CASSQPDRATEAFF. The CDR3 DNA reads TGCGCCAGCAGCCAACCCGACAGGGCCACTGAAGCTTTCTTT. The gene calls are TRBV4-3 and TRBJ1-1; 7 bases match TRBD1. From germline, CDR1 is LGHNA and CDR2 YSLEER. This CDR3 has 14 residues. The V segment lost 2 bases and the J segment 4 bases; nucleotides outside the gene matches: 4.

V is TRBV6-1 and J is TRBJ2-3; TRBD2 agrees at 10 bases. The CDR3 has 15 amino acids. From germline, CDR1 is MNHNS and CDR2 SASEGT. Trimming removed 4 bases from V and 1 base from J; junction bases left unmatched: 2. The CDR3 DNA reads TGTGCCAGCAGTGCCACTAGCGGGGGCACAGATACGCAGTATTTT. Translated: CASSATSGGTDTQYF.

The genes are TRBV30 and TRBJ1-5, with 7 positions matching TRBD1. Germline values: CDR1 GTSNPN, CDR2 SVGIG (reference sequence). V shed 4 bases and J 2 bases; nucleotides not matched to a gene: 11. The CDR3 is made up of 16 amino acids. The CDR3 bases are TGTGCCTGGACGGGCGCAGGGGGAGTTGGCAATCAGCCCCAGCATTTT. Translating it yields CAWTGAGGVGNQPQHF. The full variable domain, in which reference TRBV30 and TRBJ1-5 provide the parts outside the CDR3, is SQTIHQWPATLVQPVGSPLSLECTVEGTSNPNLYWYRQAAGRGLQLLFYSVGIGQISSEVPQNLSASRPQDRQFILSSKKLLLSDSGFYLCAWTGAGGVGNQPQHFGDGTRLSIL.

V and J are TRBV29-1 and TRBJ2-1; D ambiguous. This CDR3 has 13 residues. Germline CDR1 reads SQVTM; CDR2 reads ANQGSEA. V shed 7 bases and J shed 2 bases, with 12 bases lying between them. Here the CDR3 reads CSAQAQTYNEQFF. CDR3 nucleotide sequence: TGCAGCGCACAAGCCCAAACCTACAATGAGCAGTTCTTC.

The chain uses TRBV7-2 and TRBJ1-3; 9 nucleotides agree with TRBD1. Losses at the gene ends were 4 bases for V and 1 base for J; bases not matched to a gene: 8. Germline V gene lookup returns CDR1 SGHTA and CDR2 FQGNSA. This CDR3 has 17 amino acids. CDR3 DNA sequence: TGTGCCAGCAGCTGGGGACAGGGAGCTGCTTCTGGAAACACCATATATTTT. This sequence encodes CASSWGQGAASGNTIYF. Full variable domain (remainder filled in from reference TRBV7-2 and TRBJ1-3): GAGVSQSPSNKVTEKGKDVELRCDPISGHTALYWYRQSLGQGLEFLIYFQGNSAPDKSGLPSDRFSAERTGGSVSTLTIQRTQQEDSAVYLCASSWGQGAASGNTIYFGEGSWLTVV.

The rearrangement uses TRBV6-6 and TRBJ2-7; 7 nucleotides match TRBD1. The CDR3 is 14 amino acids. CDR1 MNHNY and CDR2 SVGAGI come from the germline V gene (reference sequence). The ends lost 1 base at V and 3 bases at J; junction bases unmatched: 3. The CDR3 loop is CASSYYGQDYEQYF. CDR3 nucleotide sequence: TGTGCCAGCAGTTACTATGGACAGGACTACGAGCAGTACTTC.

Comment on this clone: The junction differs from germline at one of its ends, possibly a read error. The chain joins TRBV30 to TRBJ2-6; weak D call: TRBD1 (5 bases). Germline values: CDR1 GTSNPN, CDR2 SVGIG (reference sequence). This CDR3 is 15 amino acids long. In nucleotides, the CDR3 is TGTGCCTGGAGTGTACAGGTGGCTGGGGCCAACGTCCCGACTTTC. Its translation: CAWSVQVAGANVPTF.

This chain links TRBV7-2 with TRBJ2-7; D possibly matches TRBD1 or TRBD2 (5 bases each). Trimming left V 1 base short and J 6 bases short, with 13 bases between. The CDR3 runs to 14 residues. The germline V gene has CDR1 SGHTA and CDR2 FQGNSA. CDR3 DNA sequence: TGTGCCAGCAGCTTAGTATTGAACGGGGCCGAGCAGTACTTC. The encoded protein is CASSLVLNGAEQYF. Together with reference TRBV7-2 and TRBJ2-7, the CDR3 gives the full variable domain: GAGVSQSPSNKVTEKGKDVELRCDPISGHTALYWYRQSLGQGLEFLIYFQGNSAPDKSGLPSDRFSAERTGGSVSTLTIQRTQQEDSAVYLCASSLVLNGAEQYFGPGTRLTVT.

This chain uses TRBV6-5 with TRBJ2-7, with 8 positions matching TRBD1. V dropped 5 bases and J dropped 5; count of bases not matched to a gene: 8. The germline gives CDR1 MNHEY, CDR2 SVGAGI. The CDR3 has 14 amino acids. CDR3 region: CASSLDRVRHEQYF. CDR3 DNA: TGTGCCAGCAGTCTGGACAGGGTACGTCACGAGCAGTACTTC.

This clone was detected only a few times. CDR3 residues: CASSLGDFGRPGELFF. The CDR3 DNA follows: TGTGCCAGCAGCTTGGGTGACTTCGGGAGGCCCGGGGAGCTGTTTTTT. This chain links TRBV5-6 with TRBJ2-2; 7 bases align to TRBD2. The CDR3 contains 16 residues. After removal of 0 bases from V and 6 bases from J, the junction contained 8 bases not matched to a gene. Germline-derived CDR1 and CDR2 are SGHDT and YYEEEE. Together with reference TRBV5-6 and TRBJ2-2, the CDR3 gives the full variable domain: DAGVTQSPTHLIKTRGQQVTLRCSPKSGHDTVSWYQQALGQGPQFIFQYYEEEERQRGNFPDRFSGHQFPNYSSELNVNALLLGDSALYLCASSLGDFGRPGELFFGEGSRLTVL.

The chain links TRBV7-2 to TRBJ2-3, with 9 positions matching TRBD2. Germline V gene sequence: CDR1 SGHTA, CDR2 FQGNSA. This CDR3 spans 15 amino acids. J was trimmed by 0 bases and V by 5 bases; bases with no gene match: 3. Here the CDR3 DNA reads TGTGCCAGCAGCGTCCTAGCGGGGAGCACAGATACGCAGTATTTT. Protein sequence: CASSVLAGSTDTQYF.

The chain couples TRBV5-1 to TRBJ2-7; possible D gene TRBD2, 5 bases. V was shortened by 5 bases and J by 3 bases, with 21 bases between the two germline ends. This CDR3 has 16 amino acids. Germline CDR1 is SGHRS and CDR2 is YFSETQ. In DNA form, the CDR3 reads TGCGCCAGCAGGTCCAGGCGGACTCCGGTAGGCTACGAGCAGTACTTC. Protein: CASRSRRTPVGYEQYF. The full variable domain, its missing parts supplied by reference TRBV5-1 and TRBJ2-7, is KAGVTQTPRYLIKTRGQQVTLSCSPISGHRSVSWYQQTPGQGLQFLFEYFSETQRNKGNFPGRFSGRQFSNSRSEMNVSTLELGDSALYLCASRSRRTPVGYEQYFGPGTRLTVT.

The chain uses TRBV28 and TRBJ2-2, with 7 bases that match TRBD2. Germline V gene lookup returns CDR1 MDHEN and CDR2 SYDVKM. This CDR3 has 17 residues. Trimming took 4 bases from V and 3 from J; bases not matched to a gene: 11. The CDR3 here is CASSSPRWREHTGELFF. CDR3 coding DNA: TGTGCCAGCAGTTCCCCCCGGTGGCGGGAGCACACCGGGGAGCTGTTTTTT.

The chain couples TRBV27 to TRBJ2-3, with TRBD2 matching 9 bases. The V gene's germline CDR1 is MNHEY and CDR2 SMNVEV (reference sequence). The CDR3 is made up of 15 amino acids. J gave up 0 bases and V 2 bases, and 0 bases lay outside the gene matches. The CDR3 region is CASSLGLASTDTQYF. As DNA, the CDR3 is TGTGCCAGCAGTTTAGGACTAGCGAGCACAGATACGCAGTATTTT.

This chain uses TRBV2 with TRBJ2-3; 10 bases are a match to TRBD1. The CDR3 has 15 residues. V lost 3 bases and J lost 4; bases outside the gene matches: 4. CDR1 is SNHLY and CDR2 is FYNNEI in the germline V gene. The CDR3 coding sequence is TGTGCCAGCAGTGAGGCAGGACAGGGGGCAGATACGCAGTATTTT. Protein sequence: CASSEAGQGADTQYF.

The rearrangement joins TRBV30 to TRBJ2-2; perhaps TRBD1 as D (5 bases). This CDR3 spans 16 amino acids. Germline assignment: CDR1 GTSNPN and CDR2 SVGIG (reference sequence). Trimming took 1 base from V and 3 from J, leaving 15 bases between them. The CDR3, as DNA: TGTGCCTGGAGTGGGGCCGCTGCAGGGCACACCGGGGAGCTGTTTTTT. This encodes CAWSGAAAGHTGELFF.

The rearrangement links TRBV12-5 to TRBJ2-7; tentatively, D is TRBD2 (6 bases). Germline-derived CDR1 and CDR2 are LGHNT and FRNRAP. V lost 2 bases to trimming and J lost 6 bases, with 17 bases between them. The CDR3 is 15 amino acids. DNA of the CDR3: TGTGCTAGTGGTTTGACCTCGGGGTCCGGGGGCGAGCAGTACTTC. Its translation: CASGLTSGSGGEQYF.

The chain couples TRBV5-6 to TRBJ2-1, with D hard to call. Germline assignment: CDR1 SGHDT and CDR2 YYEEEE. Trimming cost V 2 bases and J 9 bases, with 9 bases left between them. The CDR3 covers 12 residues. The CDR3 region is CASSFHGREQFF. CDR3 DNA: TGTGCCAGCAGCTTCCACGGTCGTGAGCAGTTCTTC.

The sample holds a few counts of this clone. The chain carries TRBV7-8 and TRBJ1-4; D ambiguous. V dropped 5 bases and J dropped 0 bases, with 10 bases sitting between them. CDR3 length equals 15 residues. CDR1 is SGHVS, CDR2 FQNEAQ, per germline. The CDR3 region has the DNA TGTGCCAGCAGCCCCCAGAGGGCAACTAATGAAAAACTGTTTTTT. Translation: CASSPQRATNEKLFF.

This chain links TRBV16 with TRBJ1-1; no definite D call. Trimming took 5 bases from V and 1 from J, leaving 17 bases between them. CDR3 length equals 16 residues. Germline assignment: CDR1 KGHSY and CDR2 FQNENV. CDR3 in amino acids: CASSSQSWGGNTEAFF. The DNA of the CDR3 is TGTGCCAGCAGCAGCCAATCGTGGGGTGGGAACACTGAAGCTTTCTTT.

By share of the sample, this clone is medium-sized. The CDR3 DNA reads TGTGCCAGCAGCCCCGGGTACACCGGGGAGCTGTTTTTT. Translating gives CASSPGYTGELFF. The V and J genes are TRBV7-3 and TRBJ2-2; D call uncertain. Deletions cut 5 bases from V and 3 bases from J, with 7 bases between. The CDR3 has 13 residues. Per the germline V gene, CDR1 is SGHTA and CDR2 is FQGTGA. The variable domain in full, with the rest retrieved from reference TRBV7-3 and TRBJ2-2, is GAGVSQTPSNKVTEKGKYVELRCDPISGHTALYWYRQSLGQGPEFLIYFQGTGAADDSGLPNDRFFAVRPEGSVSTLKIQRTERGDSAVYLCASSPGYTGELFFGEGSRLTVL.

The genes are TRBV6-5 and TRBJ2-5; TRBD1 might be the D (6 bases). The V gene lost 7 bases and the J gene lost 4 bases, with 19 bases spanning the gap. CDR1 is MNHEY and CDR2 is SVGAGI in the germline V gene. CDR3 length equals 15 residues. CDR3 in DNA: TGTGCCAGCACGAAAAACCCCACAGGGAGAGAGACCCAGTACTTC. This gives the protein CASTKNPTGRETQYF.

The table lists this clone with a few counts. CDR3 sequence (DNA): TGTGCCAGTAGTATAAGCGGCACAGGGGGCACAGATACGCAGTATTTT. It is translated as CASSISGTGGTDTQYF. V and J are TRBV19 and TRBJ2-3, with 7 bases aligning to TRBD1. The CDR3 is 16 residues long. Germline CDR1 and CDR2: LNHDA and SQIVND (reference sequence). V gave up 2 bases and J gave up 1 base; unmatched junction bases: 6.

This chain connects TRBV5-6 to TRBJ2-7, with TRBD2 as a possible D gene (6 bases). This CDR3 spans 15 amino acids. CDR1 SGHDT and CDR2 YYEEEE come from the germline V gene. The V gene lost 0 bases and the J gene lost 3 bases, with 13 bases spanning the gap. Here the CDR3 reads CASSLVGGGGYEQYF. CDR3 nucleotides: TGTGCCAGCAGCTTGGTGGGGGGTGGAGGCTACGAGCAGTACTTC.

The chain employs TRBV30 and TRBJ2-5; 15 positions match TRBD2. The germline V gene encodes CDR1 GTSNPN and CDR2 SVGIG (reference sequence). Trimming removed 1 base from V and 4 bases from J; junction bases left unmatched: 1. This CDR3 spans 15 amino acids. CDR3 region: CAWSEGLAGGETQYF. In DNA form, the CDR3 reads TGTGCCTGGAGTGAGGGACTAGCGGGAGGAGAGACCCAGTACTTC.

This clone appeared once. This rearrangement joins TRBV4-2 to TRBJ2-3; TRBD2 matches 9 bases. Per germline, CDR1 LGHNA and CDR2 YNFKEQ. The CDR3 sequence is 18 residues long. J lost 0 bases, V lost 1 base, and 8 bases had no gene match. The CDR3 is CASSQGRLADTSTDTQYF. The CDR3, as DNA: TGTGCCAGCAGCCAAGGTAGACTAGCGGATACTAGCACAGATACGCAGTATTTT.

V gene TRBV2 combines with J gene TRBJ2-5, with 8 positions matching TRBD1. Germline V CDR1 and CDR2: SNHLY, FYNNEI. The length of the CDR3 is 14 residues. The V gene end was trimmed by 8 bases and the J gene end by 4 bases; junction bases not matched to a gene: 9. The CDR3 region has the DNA TGTGCCAGCCAGACAGGGGCAGGGGGAGAGACCCAGTACTTC. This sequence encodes CASQTGAGGETQYF.

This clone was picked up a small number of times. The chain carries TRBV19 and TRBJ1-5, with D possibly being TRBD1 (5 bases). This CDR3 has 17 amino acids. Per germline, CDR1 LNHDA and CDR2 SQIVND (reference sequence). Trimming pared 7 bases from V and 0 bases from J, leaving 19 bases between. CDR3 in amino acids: CASNQWGQSVSNQPQHF. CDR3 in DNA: TGTGCCAGTAACCAATGGGGCCAGTCCGTTAGCAATCAGCCCCAGCATTTT.